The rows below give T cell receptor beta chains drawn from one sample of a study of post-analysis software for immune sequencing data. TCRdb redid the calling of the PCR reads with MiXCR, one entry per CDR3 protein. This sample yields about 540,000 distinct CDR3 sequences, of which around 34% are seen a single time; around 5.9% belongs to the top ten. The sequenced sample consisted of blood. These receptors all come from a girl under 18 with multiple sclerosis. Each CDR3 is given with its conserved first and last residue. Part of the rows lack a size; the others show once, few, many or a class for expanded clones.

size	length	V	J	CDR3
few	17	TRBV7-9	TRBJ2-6	CASSYAGQGRGANVLTF
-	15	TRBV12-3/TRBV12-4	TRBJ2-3	CASSSRGGPPDTQYF
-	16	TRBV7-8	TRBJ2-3	CASSLLRRGSTDTQYF
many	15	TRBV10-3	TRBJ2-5	CAISEQQGSGETQYF
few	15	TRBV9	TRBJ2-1	CASSVVGGPGDEQFF
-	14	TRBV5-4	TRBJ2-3	CASSLWQNTDTQYF
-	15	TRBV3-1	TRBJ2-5	CASSPPERGEETQYF
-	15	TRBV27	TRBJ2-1	CASSSGILHRGEQFF
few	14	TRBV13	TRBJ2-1	CASSLERGKDEQFF
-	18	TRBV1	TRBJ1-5	CTSSQDLGEQGSNQPQHF
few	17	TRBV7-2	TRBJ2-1	CASRLAASGAAYNEQFF
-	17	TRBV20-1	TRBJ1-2	CSARDEDPPGQPYGYTF
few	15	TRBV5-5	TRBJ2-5	CASSSGTPSSETQYF
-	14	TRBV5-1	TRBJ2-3	CASRSGLERDTQYF
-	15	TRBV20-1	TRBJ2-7	CSARDLLGQGYEQYF
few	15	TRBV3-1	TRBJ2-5	CASSQDRDREQTQYF
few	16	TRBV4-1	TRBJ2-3	CASSQDPIGSTDTQYF
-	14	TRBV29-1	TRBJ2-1	CSVKGRVTYNEQFF
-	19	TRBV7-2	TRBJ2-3	CASSSGGLAGGVSTDTQYF
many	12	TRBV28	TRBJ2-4	CASSLLRNIQYF
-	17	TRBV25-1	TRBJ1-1	CASSSRTKAGGRTEAFF
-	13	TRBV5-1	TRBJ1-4	CASSFGADEKLFF
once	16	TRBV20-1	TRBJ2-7	CSAFGLAGKARNEQYF
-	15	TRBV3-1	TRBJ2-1	CASSQTGTLYNEQFF
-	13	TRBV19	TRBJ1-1	CASSNGGSTEAFF
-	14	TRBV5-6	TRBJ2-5	CASSWGEPGETQYF
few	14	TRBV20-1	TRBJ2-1	CSAWTPSSYNEQFF
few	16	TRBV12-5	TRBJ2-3	CASGLENRGRADTQYF
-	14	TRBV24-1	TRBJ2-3	CATSEVTNTDTQYF
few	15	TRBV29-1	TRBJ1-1	CSVGSQRSWDTEAFF
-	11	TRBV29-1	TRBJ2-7	CSVGSVTEQYF
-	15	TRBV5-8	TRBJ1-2	CASSNSQLYSYGYTF
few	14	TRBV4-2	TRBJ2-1	CASSPTRQGTEQFF
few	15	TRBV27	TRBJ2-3	CASSIQGGGTDTQYF
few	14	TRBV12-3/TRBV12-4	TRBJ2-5	CASRTPTSQETQYF
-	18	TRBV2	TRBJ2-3	CASSRTSGGGTFTDTQYF
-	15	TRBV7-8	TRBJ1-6	CASSPLKGSGSPLHF
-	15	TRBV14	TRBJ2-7	CASSQTGRNSYEQYF
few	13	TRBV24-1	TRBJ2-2	CATKEGRTGELFF
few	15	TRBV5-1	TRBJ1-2	CASSSRGGDFYGYTF
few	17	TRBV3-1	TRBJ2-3	CASSPGLAGGPGDTQYF
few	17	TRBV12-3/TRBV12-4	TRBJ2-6	CASSAGGLFSGANVLTF
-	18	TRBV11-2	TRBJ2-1	CASLSPLLAGVVYNEQFF
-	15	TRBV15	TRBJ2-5	CATRAGKRSGETQYF
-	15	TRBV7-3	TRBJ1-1	CASSTGLGGSTEAFF
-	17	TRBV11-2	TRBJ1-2	CASSSGTGQINFFGYTF
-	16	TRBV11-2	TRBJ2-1	CASSPRPEGATNEQFF
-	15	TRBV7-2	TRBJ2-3	CASSLPGDSTDTQYF
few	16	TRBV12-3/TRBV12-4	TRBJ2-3	CASSLGRRASTDTQYF
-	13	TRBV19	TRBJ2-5	CASSGGGRETQYF
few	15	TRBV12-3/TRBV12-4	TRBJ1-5	CASRLGQGMFQPQHF
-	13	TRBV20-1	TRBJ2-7	CSARRGGGPEQYF
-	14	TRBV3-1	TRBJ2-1	CASTSVAGGNEQFF
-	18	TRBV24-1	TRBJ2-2	CATSDSPWDRGIAGELFF
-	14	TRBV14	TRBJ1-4	CASSQDYRGRELFF
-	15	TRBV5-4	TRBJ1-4	CASSRDRVTNEKLFF
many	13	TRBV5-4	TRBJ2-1	CASSGGQGDEQFF
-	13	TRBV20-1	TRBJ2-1	CSTGGKTYNEQFF
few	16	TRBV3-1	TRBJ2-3	CASSQGWDRAADTQYF
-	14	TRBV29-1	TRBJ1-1	CSVRLRTGNTEAFF